This TCR beta chain derives from a study of shared T cell receptors in the human thymus. Germline CDR1 reads MDHEN; CDR2 reads SYDVKM. The CDR3 extends over 14 amino acids. Trimming pared 6 bases from V and 2 bases from J, leaving 13 bases between. Clones were read by immunoSEQ multiplex PCR, and TCRdb kept only the in-frame ones, dropping some. Among hundreds of thousands of clones listed, 87% were seen once. The sample was also linked to a second study, of human thymus T cells.

The rearrangement links TRBV28 to TRBJ2-5; possibly TRBD1 for D (6 bases). The sequence was collected from a boy younger than two with a congenital heart defect. Input material: thymocytes. The CDR3 region has the DNA TGTGCCAGCAGGGCCCGGGACATACAAGAGACCCAGTACTTC. It is translated as CASRARDIQETQYF.